This TCR beta chain emerged from a study of cytomegalovirus exposure and HLA in healthy donors. In the study overall: Of the donors genotyped, several hundred in all, over 80% fell in the Caucasian-associated ancestry cluster. Study observations and caveats: Several of the most significant clusters appeared, in a later analysis, to be linked to common viral pathogens.

Regarding this clone: Antigen: not known.

Researchers ran the PCR with 60 Vbeta and 13 Jbeta primers. Profiled with immunoSEQ multiplex PCR; TCRdb holds only in-frame clones, not every one. Of about 170,000 clones detected, 80% appear once; the ten largest clones hold under 3%. This TCR came from a male donor in good health and CMV-seronegative. The sequenced sample consisted of PBMCs.

The CDR3 DNA reads TGTGCCAGCAGCCAAGATGGGGCGGATACGAACTATGGCTACACCTTC. This sequence encodes CASSQDGADTNYGYTF. The chain is built from TRBV4-2 and TRBJ1-2, with D possibly matching TRBD1 (5 bases). The CDR3 sequence is 16 residues long. Trimming took off 0 bases at V and 2 bases at J, with 13 bases between the two ends. Germline V gives CDR1 LGHNA, CDR2 YNFKEQ.